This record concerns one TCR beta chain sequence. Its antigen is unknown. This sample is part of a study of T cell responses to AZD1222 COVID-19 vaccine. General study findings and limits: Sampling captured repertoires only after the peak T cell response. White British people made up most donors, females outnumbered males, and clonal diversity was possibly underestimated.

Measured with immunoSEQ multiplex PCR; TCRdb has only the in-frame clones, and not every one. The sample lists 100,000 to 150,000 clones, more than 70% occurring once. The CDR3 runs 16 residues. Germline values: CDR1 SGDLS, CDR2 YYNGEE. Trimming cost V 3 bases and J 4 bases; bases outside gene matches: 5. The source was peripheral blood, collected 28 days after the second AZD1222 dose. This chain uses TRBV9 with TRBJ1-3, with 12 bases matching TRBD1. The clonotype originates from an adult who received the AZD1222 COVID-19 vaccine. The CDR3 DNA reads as TGTGCCAGCAGCGCGGGACAGGGGGCGGGCGGAAACACCATATATTTT. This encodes CASSAGQGAGGNTIYF.